The 9 T cell receptor beta chains reported below all come from one sample, sequenced in a study of immune heterogeneity within non-small cell lung tumors. Amplification of TCR beta CDR3 was performed by multiplex PCR with 32 V and 13 J primers. TCRdb reanalysed the multiplex PCR reads using MiXCR and keeps one entry per CDR3 protein. The sample has tens of thousands of distinct CDR3 sequences; around a quarter are singletons. The authors used 550 to 750 ng of bulk tumor genomic DNA per sample as template. During surgery, each primary tumor gave multiple biopsies spaced as far apart as possible. Patients had untreated, newly diagnosed non-small cell lung cancer and underwent curative surgery. The sequencing sample was made of lung tumor tissue. Every receptor here comes from a man in his forties or fifties with non-small cell lung cancer.

This chain uses TRBV6-2 or TRBV6-3 with TRBJ2-2; D remains ambiguous. The germline CDR1 and CDR2 sequences are MNHEY and SVGEGT. The CDR3 length is 14 residues. V lost 6 bases to trimming and J lost 2 bases, with 10 bases between them. The CDR3 loop reads CASSGPTNTGELFF. The CDR3 DNA follows: TGTGCCAGCAGCGGACCTACAAACACCGGGGAGCTGTTTTTT.

This clonotype has a handful of counts. The V gene is TRBV6-1, the J gene TRBJ2-1; 9 bases map to TRBD1. V lost 3 bases, J lost 8 bases, and 5 bases stayed unmatched. Germline V gives CDR1 MNHNS, CDR2 SASEGT. This CDR3 is built from 14 residues. The CDR3 coding sequence is TGTGCCAGCAGTGATCGGGACAGGGCCCATGAGCAGTTCTTC. It specifies CASSDRDRAHEQFF.

About this clonotype: Being one base from a much bigger clone, this may be a read error. V and J are TRBV27 and TRBJ1-6, with 9 bases matching TRBD1. The CDR3 consists of 15 residues. From germline, CDR1 is MNHEY and CDR2 SMNVEV (reference sequence). The CDR3 nucleotides are TGTGCCAGCAGTCCCACGGGGACAGGGAATTCACGCCTCCACTTT. Protein: CASSPTGTGNSRLHF.

This clonotype came up many times. Germline is not matched at one junction end, which may reflect a read error. The gene calls are TRBV29-1 and TRBJ1-4; D is unclear. Germline V gene sequence: CDR1 SQVTM, CDR2 ANQGSEA. The CDR3 runs to 11 residues. The CDR3 spells CSVELAGQEIF. DNA for the CDR3: TGCAGCGTTGAATTGGCTGGGCAGGAAATTTTT.

As for this clonotype: Mismatch with germline at one junction end may stem from a read error. This chain's CDR3 is CTSSSSQGSGGSHNEQFF. CDR3 bases: TGTACCAGCAGTTCATCTCAAGGTAGCGGAGGCTCCCACAATGAGCAGTTCTTC. This rearrangement joins TRBV6-4 to TRBJ2-1; the D gene is possibly TRBD2 (6 bases). The length of the CDR3 is 18 residues. The V gene's germline CDR1 is MRHNA and CDR2 SNTAGT.

The chain uses TRBV7-9 and TRBJ1-6; D unclear. V lost 0 bases, J lost 0 bases, and 12 bases lay in between. The CDR3 runs to 18 residues. In germline, CDR1 is SEHNR, CDR2 FQNEAQ (reference sequence). This CDR3 reads CASSLADFPSSYNSPLHF. The CDR3 bases are TGTGCCAGCAGCTTAGCGGACTTTCCATCCTCCTATAATTCACCCCTCCACTTT.

About this clonotype itself: A junction boundary mismatches the germline segment, possibly from a read error. The chain carries TRBV5-6 and TRBJ2-7, with 9 bases that match TRBD1. CDR3 size: 15 residues. Germline V gene data show CDR1 as SGHDT and CDR2 as YYEEEE. The CDR3 loop reads CDSSAEGQGEYEQYF. CDR3 in DNA: TGTGACAGCAGCGCCGAGGGACAGGGAGAATACGAGCAGTACTTC.

The chain links TRBV3-1 to TRBJ2-7; weak D call: TRBD1 (5 bases). The CDR3 sequence is 15 residues long. Trimming took 4 bases from V and 2 from J, leaving 15 bases between them. Germline CDR1 LGHDT, CDR2 YNNKEL (reference sequence). CDR3 sequence (DNA): TGTGCCAGCAGCCTTAAACAGGTCCCTACCTACGAGCAGTACTTC. Residues: CASSLKQVPTYEQYF.

Regarding this clonotype: This may arise from a read error, as a much more abundant clone is one base away. This sequence joins TRBV12-3 or TRBV12-4 and TRBJ2-5; the D call may be TRBD1 or TRBD2 (5 bases each). The CDR3 covers 15 residues. The CDR3 spells CSSSAVGRSQETQYF. The CDR3 nucleotides read TGTTCCAGCAGTGCCGTGGGACGGAGTCAAGAGACCCAGTACTTC.